This T cell receptor (beta chain) derives from a study of control samples from healthy donors and cancer patients. This CDR3 is built from 13 residues. Germline CDR1 is SGHTA and CDR2 is FQGNSA. The V end lost 3 bases, the J end lost 6 bases, and 9 bases lay between the germline ends. The assay was immunoSEQ multiplex PCR, and TCRdb's table has in-frame clones only and misses some. Among about 28,000 clones listed, about nine tenths were seen once. The receptor was isolated from a man aged 50-60 years with lung cancer. The source material was PBMCs. V and J are TRBV7-2 and TRBJ1-5, with D uncertain. The DNA of the CDR3 is TGTGCCAGCAGCTTGGGTCCGACTCAGCCCCAGCATTTT. It specifies CASSLGPTQPQHF.